The T cell receptor (beta chain) under discussion was sequenced for a study of OX40 agonist ivuxolimab in advanced cancers. TCRdb's table, derived via immunoSEQ multiplex PCR, lists solely in-frame clones and lacks some. The top ten clones hold more than 50% of a sample with approximately 20,000 clones, approximately 86% of them seen once. Trimming removed 4 bases at V and 0 bases at J, with 26 bases between. Germline V gene data show CDR1 as SGHRS and CDR2 as YFSETQ. The CDR3 spans 19 residues. The TCR originated in an adult with an advanced solid tumor such as melanoma, head and neck, liver or kidney cancer. This chain links TRBV5-1 with TRBJ2-7; tentatively, D is TRBD1 (6 bases). This specimen was CD4+ or CD8+ T cells sorted from blood, taken in a trial of the OX40 agonist ivuxolimab. In nucleotides, the CDR3 is TGCGCCAGCAGCCCGGACTCAAATCTCCGGGACACGAACTCCTACGAGCAGTACTTC. As protein: CASSPDSNLRDTNSYEQYF.